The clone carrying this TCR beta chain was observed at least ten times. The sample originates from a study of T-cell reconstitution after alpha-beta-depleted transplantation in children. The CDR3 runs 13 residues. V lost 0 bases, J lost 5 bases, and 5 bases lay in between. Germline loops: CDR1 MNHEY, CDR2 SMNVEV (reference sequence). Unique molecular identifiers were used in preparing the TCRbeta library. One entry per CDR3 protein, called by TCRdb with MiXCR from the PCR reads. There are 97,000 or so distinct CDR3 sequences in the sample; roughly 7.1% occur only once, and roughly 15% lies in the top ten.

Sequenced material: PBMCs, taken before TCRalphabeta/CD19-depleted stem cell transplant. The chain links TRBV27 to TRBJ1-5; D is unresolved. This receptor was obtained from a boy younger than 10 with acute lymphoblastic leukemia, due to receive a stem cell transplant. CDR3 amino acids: CASSLSNDQPQHF. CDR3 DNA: TGTGCCAGCAGTTTATCGAACGATCAGCCCCAGCATTTT.